The source of this TCR beta chain is a study of cytomegalovirus exposure and HLA in healthy donors. Study outcomes and limitations: With high specificity and sensitivity, the classifier reportedly diagnosed cytomegalovirus status. Later, an analysis found that TCR clusters from the first cohort tended to co-occur in the roughly 120 validation repertoires. Most TCR sequences proved rare, with some public TCRs found in many donors. In vitro assays verified that a few CMV-associated chains recognized CMV antigens specifically.

The germline CDR1 and CDR2 sequences are SGHRS and YFSETQ. Trimming removed 7 bases from V and 3 bases from J, with 22 bases in between. CDR3 size: 17 residues. Only in-frame clones appear in the TCRdb table, and some are missing; sequencing was by immunoSEQ multiplex PCR. The table has some 150,000 clones, about 89% seen once; the top ten hold 0.6% to 0.8%. As regards this clone: Its target is unknown.

The chain links TRBV5-1 to TRBJ1-4; D remains unclear. The sequence derives from a man younger than 35 in good health and CMV-seronegative. Input material: PBMCs. The CDR3 DNA reads TGCGCCAGCGGCCCCGGCGGGCACCGAGGGCCTAATGAAAAACTGTTTTTT. Protein sequence: CASGPGGHRGPNEKLFF.